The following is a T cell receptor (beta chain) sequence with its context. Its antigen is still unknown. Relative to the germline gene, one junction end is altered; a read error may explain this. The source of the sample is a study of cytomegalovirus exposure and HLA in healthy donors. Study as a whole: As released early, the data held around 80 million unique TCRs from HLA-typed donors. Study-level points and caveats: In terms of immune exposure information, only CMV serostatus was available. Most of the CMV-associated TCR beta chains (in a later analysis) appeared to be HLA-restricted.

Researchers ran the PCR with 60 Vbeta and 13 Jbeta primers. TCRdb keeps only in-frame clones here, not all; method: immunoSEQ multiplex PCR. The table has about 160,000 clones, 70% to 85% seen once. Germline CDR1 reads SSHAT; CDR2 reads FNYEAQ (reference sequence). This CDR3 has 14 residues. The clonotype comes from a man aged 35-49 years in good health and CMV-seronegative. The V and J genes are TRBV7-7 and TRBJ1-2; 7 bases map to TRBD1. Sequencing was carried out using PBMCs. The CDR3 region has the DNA TGTGCTAGCAGAACCCCGGGACAGAACTATGGCTACACCTTC. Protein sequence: CASRTPGQNYGYTF.